This TCR beta chain was profiled in a study of beta chain features in type 1 diabetes. Every isolated RNA sample was fully reverse transcribed, so sequencing captured expressed TCRB transcripts. Method: immunoSEQ multiplex PCR; TCRdb's copy keeps in-frame clones and lacks some. This table holds about 150,000 clones, around 8.5% found once. This clone has at least ten counts. Per germline, CDR1 SGHTA and CDR2 FQGNSA. V lost 4 bases and J 5 bases, leaving 5 bases between the germline ends. This CDR3 is 12 amino acids long. The chain combines TRBV7-2 with TRBJ2-2, with no clear D. Specimen: central memory CD4+ T cells from blood. This TCR derives from a man aged 18 to 35 in good health. CDR3 in amino acids: CASSSYTGELFF. The CDR3 nucleotides read TGTGCCAGCAGCTCTTATACCGGGGAGCTGTTTTTT.